This passage covers 4 T cell receptor beta chains from one sample sequenced in a study of shared clonotypes between healthy human individuals. In the naive CD8 group, cells lacked CD45RO and were positively selected for CCR7, so terminally differentiated effector memory CD45RA+ cells were left out. Data came from immunoSEQ multiplex PCR; TCRdb stores just in-frame clones and leaves some out. The data hold about 590,000 clones, with roughly 95% observed a single time. The material sequenced was naive CD8+ T cells sorted from blood. The receptors here all came from a woman in her 30s in good health.

The chain's CDR3 is CASSFDSERRSDTQYF. The CDR3 DNA follows: TGTGCCAGCAGCTTCGATAGCGAACGACGGTCAGATACGCAGTATTTT. The chain carries TRBV7-2 and TRBJ2-3; D perhaps matches TRBD2 (5 bases). Germline-derived CDR1 and CDR2 are SGHTA and FQGNSA. The CDR3 sequence is 16 residues long. V shed 3 bases and J shed 4 bases, with 17 bases lying between them. The full variable domain, rest sourced from reference TRBV7-2 and TRBJ2-3, is GAGVSQSPSNKVTEKGKDVELRCDPISGHTALYWYRQSLGQGLEFLIYFQGNSAPDKSGLPSDRFSAERTGGSVSTLTIQRTQQEDSAVYLCASSFDSERRSDTQYFGPGTRLTVL.

V and J are TRBV21-1 and TRBJ2-7; TRBD2, as called in the table, went unchecked against the DNA. TRBV21-1 is classified as a pseudogene. This CDR3 is built from 14 residues. CDR3 region: CASTPGRARHEQYF. The CDR3 nucleotides are TGTGCCAGCACCCCAGGGAGGGCCCGTCACGAGCAGTACTTC.

V gene TRBV27 combines with J gene TRBJ2-7; a possible D gene is TRBD2 (7 bases). Germline CDR1 MNHEY, CDR2 SMNVEV (reference sequence). V was clipped by 4 bases and J by 7 bases, with 20 bases between them. This CDR3 is 15 amino acids long. The CDR3 sequence is CASSSLLAATGEQYF. The CDR3 bases are TGTGCCAGCAGTTCACTGCTAGCGGCAACAGGGGAGCAGTACTTC.

The V gene is TRBV28, the J gene TRBJ1-5; weak D call: TRBD1 (5 bases). The CDR3 is 14 amino acids. The V gene's germline CDR1 is MDHEN and CDR2 SYDVKM. V was pared by 4 bases and J by 0 bases, with 7 bases between. DNA for the CDR3: TGTGCCAGCAGTTGGACATATAGCAATCAGCCCCAGCATTTT. Translating it yields CASSWTYSNQPQHF.